This T cell receptor beta chain derives from a study of T cells expressing NK-cell markers. Study-wide background: All TCR beta repertoires analysed originated from sorted CD3+CD56+NKG2C+, CD3+CD56+NKG2C- and CD3+CD56-NKG2C+ T cells.

Overall study results and limits: The study found these clonotypes also leading the CD3+CD56-NKG2C+ fraction in a few donors. The study found dominant NKG2C+ clonotypes at about 1.0-8% of CD8+ T cells in several donors.

cDNA encoding TCR beta was synthesized via 5'RACE template switching incorporating UMIs. TCRdb reprocessed the 5' RACE reads and stores each CDR3 protein as one record, lacking DNA. Its table records about 380,000 distinct CDR3 sequences. As to this clonotype: Its antigen is still unknown.

The sample taken for sequencing was blood T cells: a sorted CD56 or NKG2C T cell subset, CD4+ or CD8+ T cells, or bulk PBMC T cells (not recorded which). This clonotype was sampled from a man between 18 and 69 years old in good health.

The chain's CDR3 is CASSSRLAGFPDTQYF. This rearrangement joins TRBV11-1 to TRBJ2-3; lacking DNA, the TRBD2 call made by TCRdb goes unchecked. Per germline, CDR1 SGHAT and CDR2 FQDESV (reference sequence). CDR3 length: 16 residues. The full variable domain, its missing parts supplied by reference TRBV11-1 and TRBJ2-3, is EAEVAQSPRYKITEKSQAVAFWCDPISGHATLYWYRQILGQGPELLVQFQDESVVDDSQLPKDRFSAERLKGVDSTLKIQPAELGDSAMYLCASSSRLAGFPDTQYFGPGTRLTVL.